These 18 T cell receptor beta chains share one sample of origin, sequenced in a study of beta chain features in type 1 diabetes. As every portion of the isolated RNA was reverse transcribed, the sequencing read expressed TCRB transcripts. TCRdb keeps only in-frame clones here, not all; method: immunoSEQ multiplex PCR. The profile shows 250,000 to 400,000 clones, 14% of them singletons. The sequenced material came from central memory CD4+ T cells from blood. The receptors originated from a man younger than 45 in good health.

This clone was recorded a few times. The rearrangement uses TRBV30 and TRBJ1-1; TRBD1 matches 10 bases. CDR3 length: 17 amino acids. J gave up 3 bases and V 2 bases, and 12 bases lay outside the gene matches. Germline V gene data show CDR1 as GTSNPN and CDR2 as SVGIG (reference sequence). Here the CDR3 DNA reads TGTGCCTGGAGTCCTGACAGGGGGCCGGTCGAGGACACTGAAGCTTTCTTT. It is translated as CAWSPDRGPVEDTEAFF. The full variable domain, in which reference TRBV30 and TRBJ1-1 provide the parts outside the CDR3, is SQTIHQWPATLVQPVGSPLSLECTVEGTSNPNLYWYRQAAGRGLQLLFYSVGIGQISSEVPQNLSASRPQDRQFILSSKKLLLSDSGFYLCAWSPDRGPVEDTEAFFGQGTRLTVV.

This chain links TRBV4-2 with TRBJ2-3, with 7 positions matching TRBD2. V was clipped by 4 bases and J by 0 bases; unmatched bases: 10. The V gene's germline CDR1 is LGHNA and CDR2 YNFKEQ. There are 17 residues in the CDR3. CDR3 in amino acids: CASSLSGRELSTDTQYF. CDR3 sequence (DNA): TGTGCCAGCAGCCTAAGTGGGCGGGAGTTAAGCACAGATACGCAGTATTTT.

The table lists this clone with a few counts. The chain combines TRBV21-1 with TRBJ1-5. TRBV21-1 counts as a pseudogene. The CDR3 is 15 amino acids. The CDR3 reads CASSKVSYSNQPQHF. CDR3 bases: TGTGCCAGCAGCAAAGTATCGTATAGCAATCAGCCCCAGCATTTT.

This clone occurred a few times. The gene calls are TRBV5-1 and TRBJ1-4, with D possibly TRBD1 on 6 matching bases. Germline assignment: CDR1 SGHRS and CDR2 YFSETQ. The CDR3 length is 14 residues. Trimming took 1 base from V and 2 from J, leaving 6 bases between them. CDR3 nucleotide sequence: TGCGCCAGCAGCTTGACAGGGACTAATGAAAAACTGTTTTTT. Translating gives CASSLTGTNEKLFF.

This clone was detected a few times. V usage is TRBV4-3 and J usage is TRBJ1-1, with a tentative D call TRBD1 (5 bases). Trimming took 3 bases from V and 5 from J, leaving 16 bases between them. CDR1 is LGHNA, CDR2 YSLEER, per germline. The CDR3 is made up of 15 amino acids. CDR3 sequence reads: CASSQGTQAWTEAFF. Written as DNA, the CDR3 is TGCGCCAGCAGCCAGGGAACACAGGCGTGGACTGAAGCTTTCTTT.

This clone was recorded a few times. This chain connects TRBV7-9 to TRBJ2-5; weak D call: TRBD2 (6 bases). The CDR3 consists of 10 residues. The germline V gene encodes CDR1 SEHNR and CDR2 FQNEAQ (reference sequence). Trimming removed 8 bases at V and 5 bases at J, with 6 bases between. CDR3 nucleotide sequence: TGTGCCAGCGCGGGGGAGACCCAGTACTTC. Translated, it gives CASAGETQYF.

This clone has a handful of counts. This chain connects TRBV6-6 to TRBJ2-2, with 11 bases fitting TRBD2. V gave up 6 bases and J gave up 4 bases; unmatched junction bases: 4. The length of the CDR3 is 15 residues. Germline values: CDR1 MNHNY, CDR2 SVGAGI (reference sequence). The CDR3 nucleotides are TGTGCCAGCAGCCTGCTAGCGGGAGGCACCGGGGAGCTGTTTTTT. Its translation is CASSLLAGGTGELFF.

V gene TRBV7-8 combines with J gene TRBJ1-6; D remains unclear. The CDR3 covers 14 residues. Deletions cut 5 bases from V and 7 bases from J, with 12 bases between. The germline gives CDR1 SGHVS, CDR2 FQNEAQ. The CDR3 region has the DNA TGTGCCAGCAGCGCCCGGGTTACGAATTCACCCCTCCACTTT. Its translation: CASSARVTNSPLHF.

The chain combines TRBV7-9 with TRBJ2-5, with 7 bases matching TRBD2. V was pared by 0 bases and J by 1 base, with 2 bases of the junction left unmatched. The CDR3 is made up of 15 amino acids. Germline CDR1 is SEHNR and CDR2 is FQNEAQ (reference sequence). DNA of the CDR3: TGTGCCAGCAGCTTAGCGGGACTAACCCAAGAGACCCAGTACTTC. Residues: CASSLAGLTQETQYF.

This clone was detected a few times. The gene calls are TRBV7-9 and TRBJ2-7, with D possibly TRBD1 on 5 matching bases. The CDR3 has 14 amino acids. Germline loops: CDR1 SEHNR, CDR2 FQNEAQ (reference sequence). V shed 1 base and J shed 3 bases, with 10 bases lying between them. The CDR3 sequence is CASSLVGANYEQYF. The CDR3 bases are TGTGCCAGCAGCTTAGTTGGGGCGAACTACGAGCAGTACTTC.

This clone was counted between two and nine times. At one end, the junction sequence differs from germline, possibly due to a read error. V gene TRBV7-7 combines with J gene TRBJ2-5; 9 nucleotides match TRBD1. Germline V gene sequence: CDR1 SSHAT, CDR2 FNYEAQ (reference sequence). This CDR3 has 16 residues. CDR3 DNA: TGTGCTAGCAGCCTACAACCCCCGGGACAGGGAGAGACCCAGTACTTC. It is translated as CASSLQPPGQGETQYF.

This sequence joins TRBV27 and TRBJ1-1; D possibly corresponds to TRBD1 (6 bases). The CDR3 sequence is 17 residues long. Germline CDR1 is MNHEY and CDR2 is SMNVEV (reference sequence). V lost 7 bases and J 2 bases, leaving 23 bases between the germline ends. The CDR3 DNA follows: TGTGCCAGCACCCCTCGGCAGGGGAGGTTACAAAACACTGAAGCTTTCTTT. It codes for CASTPRQGRLQNTEAFF.

This clone was counted ten times or more. The V and J genes are TRBV15 and TRBJ2-5, with D unclear. Trimming stripped 0 bases from V and 2 bases from J, with 10 bases between. Germline CDR1 and CDR2: LNHNV and YYDKDF (reference sequence). The CDR3 covers 15 residues. CDR3 amino acids: CATSRDPQQQETQYF. The DNA of the CDR3 is TGTGCCACCAGCAGAGACCCTCAGCAGCAAGAGACCCAGTACTTC.

This clone was seen only a few times. The germline gene is not matched at one end of the junction; a read error may be the cause. The chain has TRBV7-7 and TRBJ2-2; 10 positions agree with TRBD2. This CDR3 spans 18 amino acids. Germline V gene sequence: CDR1 SSHAT, CDR2 FNYEAQ (reference sequence). CDR3 protein: CASSFVKLAGGGTGELFF. The CDR3 DNA sequence: TGTGCTAGCAGCTTTGTCAAATTAGCGGGAGGAGGCACCGGGGAGCTGTTTTTT.

This clone was seen only a few times. The V and J genes are TRBV6-4 and TRBJ2-3; 12 bases align to TRBD2. The CDR3 totals 14 residues. Germline assignment: CDR1 MRHNA and CDR2 SNTAGT. The ends lost 6 bases at V and 7 bases at J; junction bases unmatched: 5. CDR3 sequence reads: CASRASGRGYTQYF. In DNA, the CDR3 is TGTGCCAGCAGGGCTAGCGGGAGGGGGTATACGCAGTATTTT.

The sample holds a few counts of this clone. This chain uses TRBV7-3 with TRBJ2-1, with D perhaps being TRBD1 or TRBD2 (5 bases each). The CDR3 contains 13 residues. The ends were cut back, 6 bases at V and 11 bases at J, with 17 bases in the middle. Germline V gene data show CDR1 as SGHTA and CDR2 as FQGTGA. Here the CDR3 DNA reads TGTGCCAGCAGGGGATTGCGAGGGGATCAGCAGTTCTTC. Its translation: CASRGLRGDQQFF.

This clone has just a few counts. The chain has TRBV7-2 and TRBJ1-5; D is possibly TRBD1 (5 bases). The CDR3 totals 16 residues. The germline gives CDR1 SGHTA, CDR2 FQGNSA. Trimming cost V 5 bases and J 3 bases, with 17 bases left between them. CDR3 region: CASSQTGTAVNQPQHF. The CDR3 nucleotides are TGTGCCAGCAGCCAAACGGGGACCGCAGTCAATCAGCCCCAGCATTTT.

This clone has at least ten counts. This chain uses TRBV21-1 with TRBJ2-7; TRBD1 was called by the table and not checked on the DNA. TRBV21-1 is listed as a pseudogene. The CDR3 contains 13 residues. CDR3 region: CASSDRAPYEQYV. The DNA of the CDR3 is TGTGCCAGCTCAGACAGGGCTCCCTACGAGCAGTACGTC.